This T cell receptor (beta chain) originates from a study of cytomegalovirus exposure and HLA in healthy donors. Primers included in the PCR were 60 Vbeta and 13 Jbeta primers. Method: immunoSEQ multiplex PCR; TCRdb's copy keeps in-frame clones and lacks some. The clone table shows 180,000 or so clones, with the ten largest holding 0.7% to 1%. Worth noting for this clone: Its antigen remains unidentified.

General observations from the study: Later on, an analysis tied 18,000 or so TCR beta sequences to HLA alleles at 0.05 false discovery rate. Certain sequence variants were highly shared and formed a cluster, and this cluster was likely a sequencing artifact. TCR beta V- and J-gene trimming was later associated with a missense DCLRE1C variant. It has been reported that TCR beta sequences accurately predicted the HLA-A and HLA-B alleles of most subjects.

Sequenced sample: PBMCs. The receptor was isolated from a woman aged 18-29 years in good health and CMV-seropositive.

In nucleotides, the CDR3 is TGCGCCAGCAGCTTTCATACTCCGGGGACTGAAGCTTTCTTT. As protein: CASSFHTPGTEAFF. The chain has TRBV5-1 and TRBJ1-1; D is unresolved. Germline loops: CDR1 SGHRS, CDR2 YFSETQ. The V gene lost 2 bases and the J gene lost 5 bases, with 13 bases spanning the gap. CDR3 length equals 14 residues.